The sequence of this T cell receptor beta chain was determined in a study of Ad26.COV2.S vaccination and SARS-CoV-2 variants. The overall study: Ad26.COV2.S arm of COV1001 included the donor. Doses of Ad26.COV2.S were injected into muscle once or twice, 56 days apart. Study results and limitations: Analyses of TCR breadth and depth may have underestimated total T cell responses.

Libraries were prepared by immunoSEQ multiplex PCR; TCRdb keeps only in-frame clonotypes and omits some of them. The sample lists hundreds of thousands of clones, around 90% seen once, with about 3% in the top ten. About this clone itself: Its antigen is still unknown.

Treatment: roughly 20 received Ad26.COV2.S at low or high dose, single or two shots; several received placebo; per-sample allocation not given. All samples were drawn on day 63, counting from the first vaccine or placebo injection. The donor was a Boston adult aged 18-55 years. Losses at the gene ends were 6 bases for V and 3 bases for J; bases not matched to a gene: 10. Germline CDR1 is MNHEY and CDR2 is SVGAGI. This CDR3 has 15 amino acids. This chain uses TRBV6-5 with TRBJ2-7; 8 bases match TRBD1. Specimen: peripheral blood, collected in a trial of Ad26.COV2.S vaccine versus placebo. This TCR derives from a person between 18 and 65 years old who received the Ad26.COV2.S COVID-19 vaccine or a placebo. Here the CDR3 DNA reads TGTGCCAGCAGAGCGACAGGGGCCACATACTACGAGCAGTACTTC. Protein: CASRATGATYYEQYF.